Each of the 28 T cell receptor beta chains below was sequenced from the same sample in a study of shared clonotypes between healthy human individuals. Assay: immunoSEQ multiplex PCR; the TCRdb copy retains only in-frame clones and omits some. The data show a few hundred thousand clones, with approximately 97% seen just once and 0.057% held by the top ten. Input material: naive CD4+ T cells sorted from blood. Subset denoted: CD45RA+ positively selected. The receptors were sampled from a woman in her twenties or thirties in good health.

This chain joins TRBV28 and TRBJ2-1; 7 nucleotides line up with TRBD2. The CDR3 contains 15 residues. Looked up from germline, CDR1 is MDHEN and CDR2 is SYDVKM. V trimming: 6 bases; J trimming: 9 bases; junction bases outside the gene matches: 14. CDR3 coding DNA: TGTGCCAGCAGCCTCTCGTTCGGGCCGGGGGGTGAGCAGTTCTTC. Translated, it gives CASSLSFGPGGEQFF.

The chain joins TRBV7-9 to TRBJ2-2; 8 nucleotides line up with TRBD2. The germline V gene encodes CDR1 SEHNR and CDR2 FQNEAQ (reference sequence). The ends lost 3 bases at V and 6 bases at J; junction bases unmatched: 12. The CDR3 is 17 amino acids. The CDR3 sequence is CASSFRAGEGVAGELFF. The CDR3 bases are TGTGCCAGCAGCTTCAGAGCGGGAGAGGGTGTCGCCGGGGAGCTGTTTTTT.

The chain employs TRBV19 and TRBJ2-7, with TRBD1 identical over 9 bases. Germline V lookup: CDR1 LNHDA, CDR2 SQIVND (reference sequence). V lost 5 bases to trimming and J lost 4 bases; unmatched junction nucleotides: 12. This CDR3 comprises 16 residues. CDR3 nucleotides: TGTGCCAGTAGTTCCAAAACAGGGGGCGTGGGATACGAGCAGTACTTC. Translating it yields CASSSKTGGVGYEQYF.

The chain is built from TRBV7-2 and TRBJ2-5, with TRBD2 matching over 13 bases. V gave up 5 bases and J gave up 7 bases; unmatched junction bases: 10. The CDR3 is made up of 16 amino acids. CDR1 SGHTA and CDR2 FQGNSA come from the germline V gene. The CDR3 region has the DNA TGTGCCAGCAGCGCAACTCCCACTAGCGGGAGGGGGACCCAGTACTTC. It translates to CASSATPTSGRGTQYF.

V and J are TRBV28 and TRBJ2-3; D not resolved. The V gene's germline CDR1 is MDHEN and CDR2 SYDVKM. V was cut by 10 bases and J by 2 bases, with 13 bases left in between. This CDR3 has 13 amino acids. This CDR3 is CATLSSLTDTQYF. CDR3 sequence (DNA): TGTGCCACCCTCTCCTCACTCACAGATACGCAGTATTTT. Variable domain in full (rest from reference TRBV28 and TRBJ2-3): DVKVTQSSRYLVKRTGEKVFLECVQDMDHENMFWYRQDPGLGLRLIYFSYDVKMKEKGDIPEGYSVSREKKERFSLILESASTNQTSMYLCATLSSLTDTQYFGPGTRLTVL.

The chain's CDR3 is CASSSGLAGGNEQFF. In DNA, the CDR3 is TGTGCCAGCAGTTCCGGACTAGCGGGAGGTAATGAGCAGTTCTTC. The J gene is TRBJ2-1, the V gene TRBV28; 14 bases align to TRBD2. The CDR3 is 15 residues long. Trimming cost V 4 bases and J 7 bases; bases outside gene matches: 3. Per the germline V gene, CDR1 is MDHEN and CDR2 is SYDVKM.

V and J are TRBV5-6 and TRBJ2-5; D possibly corresponds to TRBD1 (6 bases). V dropped 3 bases and J dropped 2 bases, with 11 bases sitting between them. The CDR3 runs to 14 residues. The germline gives CDR1 SGHDT, CDR2 YYEEEE. CDR3 nucleotide sequence: TGTGCCAGCAGCTCGGACAGTCTACAAGAGACCCAGTACTTC. This gives the protein CASSSDSLQETQYF.

J is TRBJ1-4 and V is TRBV27; D possibly corresponds to TRBD1 (6 bases). The germline gives CDR1 MNHEY, CDR2 SMNVEV (reference sequence). The CDR3 has 13 residues. V lost 5 bases and J 8 bases, leaving 12 bases between the germline ends. In nucleotides, the CDR3 is TGTGCCAGCAGTCAAGGAGGGGGGGAAAAACTGTTTTTT. It specifies CASSQGGGEKLFF.

The chain joins TRBV18 to TRBJ2-3, with a possible D match to TRBD2 (6 bases). Germline V gene data show CDR1 as KGHSH and CDR2 as LQKENI. With 3 bases removed from V and 0 bases from J, the gap between germline ends came to 10 bases. This CDR3 is 15 amino acids long. The CDR3 protein is CASSPRDMSTDTQYF. The CDR3 nucleotides read TGTGCCAGCTCACCGCGGGATATGAGCACAGATACGCAGTATTTT.

The chain uses TRBV6-1 and TRBJ1-5; weak D call: TRBD1 (5 bases). V dropped 7 bases and J dropped 2 bases, with 15 bases sitting between them. The CDR3 has 15 amino acids. Germline CDR1 and CDR2: MNHNS and SASEGT. The chain's CDR3 is CASMKGGAGNQPQHF. In DNA, the CDR3 is TGTGCCAGCATGAAGGGAGGGGCCGGCAATCAGCCCCAGCATTTT.

This sequence joins TRBV28 and TRBJ2-5; 8 nucleotides line up with TRBD1. With 7 bases clipped from V and 1 base from J, the junction kept 8 bases outside the gene matches. Germline V gene sequence: CDR1 MDHEN, CDR2 SYDVKM. The CDR3 is 15 amino acids. CDR3 nucleotide sequence: TGTGCCAGCACCACGCCCGGGACAGGCCAAGAGACCCAGTACTTC. Translating gives CASTTPGTGQETQYF.

Of note for this clone: The same CDR3 arises from other DNA sequences in this sample as well. The CDR3 region has the DNA TGTGCCAGTAGTATAGCGGGGGCGAACACCGGGGAGCTGTTTTTT. Encoded protein: CASSIAGANTGELFF. The rearrangement joins TRBV19 to TRBJ2-2; tentative D call: TRBD2 (6 bases). This CDR3 has 15 amino acids. Trimming shortened V by 1 base and J by 0 bases, and 6 bases separated the two germline ends. Germline V CDR1 and CDR2: LNHDA, SQIVND (reference sequence).

V usage is TRBV7-9 and J usage is TRBJ1-4; D call uncertain. The V and J ends lost 5 bases and 8 bases respectively, with 6 bases between them. Germline V lookup: CDR1 SEHNR, CDR2 FQNEAQ (reference sequence). The CDR3 length is 11 residues. CDR3 coding DNA: TGTGCCAGCAGCCAGGAGGAAAAACTGTTTTTT. Translated: CASSQEEKLFF.

This chain links TRBV7-9 with TRBJ1-1; D ambiguous. This CDR3 contains 13 residues. Germline CDR1 reads SEHNR; CDR2 reads FQNEAQ (reference sequence). V lost 6 bases and J 0 bases, leaving 8 bases between the germline ends. The CDR3 DNA sequence: TGTGCCAGCAGAAACACAGTGAACACTGAAGCTTTCTTT. It codes for CASRNTVNTEAFF.

Comment on this clone: This sample includes further DNA sequences coding for the same CDR3. The genes are TRBV6-1 and TRBJ2-7, with D unresolved. Germline V CDR1 and CDR2: MNHNS, SASEGT. V was trimmed by 4 bases and J by 1 base, leaving 2 bases between them. The CDR3 extends over 11 amino acids. This chain's CDR3 is CASSGSYEQYF. The CDR3 nucleotides read TGTGCCAGCAGTGGATCCTACGAGCAGTACTTC.

This chain connects TRBV10-3 to TRBJ2-7; TRBD1 is a possible D gene (6 bases). The CDR3 loop spans 17 amino acids. Germline V lookup: CDR1 ENHRY, CDR2 SYGVKD. Trimming took off 1 base at V and 3 bases at J, with 19 bases between the two ends. The CDR3 region has the DNA TGTGCCATCAGTGAGTGGGGGCCGGCCGGACGCAACTACGAGCAGTACTTC. Protein: CAISEWGPAGRNYEQYF.

The CDR3 here is CASSQPRTSGGTYEQYF. CDR3 DNA: TGCGCCAGCAGCCAACCGAGAACTAGCGGTGGTACCTACGAGCAGTACTTC. J is TRBJ2-7 and V is TRBV4-1; 8 nucleotides agree with TRBD2. CDR3 size: 17 residues. Trimming cost V 2 bases and J 2 bases; bases outside gene matches: 11. Germline CDR1 reads MGHRA; CDR2 reads YSYEKL.

This chain links TRBV11-2 with TRBJ2-6; D is unresolved. CDR3 length equals 17 residues. Germline assignment: CDR1 SGHAT and CDR2 FQNNGV. Deletions cut 4 bases from V and 5 bases from J, with 18 bases between. CDR3 nucleotide sequence: TGTGCCAGCAGCTATCGTGCGCAACAAAGTCGGGCCAACGTCCTGACTTTC. Its protein is CASSYRAQQSRANVLTF.

This chain joins TRBV5-1 and TRBJ2-2; 11 positions agree with TRBD2. V lost 1 base and J lost 6; bases outside the gene matches: 5. The CDR3 has 16 amino acids. The germline CDR1 and CDR2 sequences are SGHRS and YFSETQ. Written as DNA, the CDR3 is TGCGCCAGCAGCTTGATACTAGCGGGAGTCTCCGGGGAGCTGTTTTTT. Amino acid sequence: CASSLILAGVSGELFF.

V and J are TRBV19 and TRBJ2-7, with D perhaps matching TRBD1 (6 bases). CDR1 is LNHDA and CDR2 is SQIVND in the germline V gene (reference sequence). Trimming took off 7 bases at V and 9 bases at J, with 19 bases between the two ends. The CDR3 consists of 13 residues. Here the CDR3 reads CASKRQGTLLQYF. As DNA, the CDR3 is TGTGCCAGTAAACGGCAGGGGACCCTCTTGCAGTACTTC.

This chain joins TRBV14 and TRBJ2-5; 10 bases are shared with TRBD2. This CDR3 has 15 residues. Germline V lookup: CDR1 SGHDN, CDR2 FVKESK. J lost 4 bases, V lost 4 bases, and 6 bases had no gene match. In DNA form, the CDR3 reads TGTGCCAGCAGCCTCCTTAGCGGGAGGTTAGAGACCCAGTACTTC. Translation: CASSLLSGRLETQYF.

The chain is built from TRBV5-1 and TRBJ2-5, with D tentatively TRBD2 (6 bases). Germline V CDR1 and CDR2: SGHRS, YFSETQ. The CDR3 covers 15 residues. Trimming removed 0 bases from V and 5 bases from J, with 14 bases in between. CDR3 in DNA: TGCGCCAGCAGCTTGGTGGCGGGAAGTAAGGAGACCCAGTACTTC. It yields the protein CASSLVAGSKETQYF.

The chain carries TRBV14 and TRBJ1-2; no clear D gene. The germline V and J ends were trimmed by 1 base and 5 bases, with 8 bases remaining between them. The CDR3 runs 13 residues. The germline V gene encodes CDR1 SGHDN and CDR2 FVKESK. CDR3: CASSQVSAYGYTF. CDR3 nucleotide sequence: TGTGCCAGCAGCCAAGTTTCGGCTTATGGCTACACCTTC.

The rearrangement links TRBV6-5 to TRBJ1-1; 11 nucleotides align to TRBD1. The J segment lost 8 bases and the V segment lost 5 bases, leaving 7 bases of the junction unmatched. CDR1 MNHEY and CDR2 SVGAGI come from the germline V gene. The CDR3 totals 14 residues. The CDR3, as DNA: TGTGCCAGCAGTCCTGGACAGGGGGCTAAGGAAGCTTTCTTT. Its protein product is CASSPGQGAKEAFF.

DNA of the CDR3: TGTGCCAGCTCCGACAGGGGATATACTGAAGCTTTCTTT. Translating gives CASSDRGYTEAFF. J is TRBJ1-1 and V is TRBV25-1, with 8 bases matching TRBD1. J lost 5 bases, V lost 8 bases, and 7 bases had no gene match. The CDR3 spans 13 residues. CDR1 and CDR2 from the germline V gene are MGHDK and SYGVNS.

This clone was detected only once. Other DNA sequences of this sample code for an identical CDR3. The chain links TRBV5-4 to TRBJ2-6; no definite D call. The CDR3 has 15 amino acids. Germline V gene lookup returns CDR1 SGHNT and CDR2 YYREEE (reference sequence). Trimming stripped 0 bases from V and 1 base from J, with 5 bases between. CDR3 in DNA: TGTGCCAGCAGCTTGGATGGGTCTGGGGCCAACGTCCTGACTTTC. This gives the protein CASSLDGSGANVLTF.

This sequence joins TRBV5-1 and TRBJ2-1, with a tentative D call TRBD2 (6 bases). Germline-derived CDR1 and CDR2 are SGHRS and YFSETQ. There are 15 residues in the CDR3. V was cut by 0 bases and J by 6 bases, with 13 bases left in between. In DNA, the CDR3 is TGCGCCAGCAGCTTGGAGAGGGAGGCCATCAATGAGCAGTTCTTC. It translates to CASSLEREAINEQFF. Drawing the rest from reference TRBV5-1 and TRBJ2-1, the complete variable domain is KAGVTQTPRYLIKTRGQQVTLSCSPISGHRSVSWYQQTPGQGLQFLFEYFSETQRNKGNFPGRFSGRQFSNSRSEMNVSTLELGDSALYLCASSLEREAINEQFFGPGTRLTVL.

The chain employs TRBV5-4 and TRBJ1-1, with a possible D match to TRBD1 (5 bases). The V gene's germline CDR1 is SGHNT and CDR2 YYREEE (reference sequence). Trimming removed 0 bases at V and 0 bases at J, with 9 bases between. This CDR3 region has 15 residues. The CDR3 DNA is TGTGCCAGCAGCTTGGGGGGGGAGATGAACACTGAAGCTTTCTTT. Residues: CASSLGGEMNTEAFF.